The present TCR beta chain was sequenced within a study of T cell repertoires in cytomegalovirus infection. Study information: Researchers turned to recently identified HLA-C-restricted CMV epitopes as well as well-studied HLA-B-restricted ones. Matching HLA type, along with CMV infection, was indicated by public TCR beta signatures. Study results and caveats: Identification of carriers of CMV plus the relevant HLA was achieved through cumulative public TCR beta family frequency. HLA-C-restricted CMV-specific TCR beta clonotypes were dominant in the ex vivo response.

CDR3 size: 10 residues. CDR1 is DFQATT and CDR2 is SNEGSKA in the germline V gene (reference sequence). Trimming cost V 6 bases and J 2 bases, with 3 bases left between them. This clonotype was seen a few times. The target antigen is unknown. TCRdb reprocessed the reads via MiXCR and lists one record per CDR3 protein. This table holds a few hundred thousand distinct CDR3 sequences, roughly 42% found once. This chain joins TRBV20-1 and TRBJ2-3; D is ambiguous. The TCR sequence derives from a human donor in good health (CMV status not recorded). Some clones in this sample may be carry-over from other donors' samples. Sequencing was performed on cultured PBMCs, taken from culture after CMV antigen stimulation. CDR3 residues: CSAFTDTQYF. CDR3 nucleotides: TGCAGTGCCTTCACAGATACGCAGTATTTT.